This T cell receptor beta chain was recorded in a study of vaccination and CD4 T cells after COVID-19. Study as a whole: Overlapping spike peptides of SARS-CoV-2, HCoV-NL63, HCoV-OC43 and HCoV-229E stimulated the cells. Control cultures were given a CEFX pool, an HIV-1 Nef pool, or no peptide. Whole-study results and caveats: SARS-CoV-2-reactive clonotype medians increased from about 22 to 38, not significantly.

Treatment defined: approximately nine-day PBMC culture with coronavirus spike peptide pools or control peptides (ViraFEST assay). Trimming cost V 0 bases and J 8 bases, with 11 bases left between them. This CDR3 contains 13 residues. Germline V lookup: CDR1 SGHRS, CDR2 YFSETQ. Scientists ran DNA taken from cultured CD4+ T cells through the Oncomine TCR Beta short-read assay for sequencing. TCRdb passed the PCR reads through MiXCR, listing each CDR3 protein once. The sample has about 15,000 distinct CDR3 sequences; about 42% are singletons. Comment on this clonotype: Its antigen is still unknown.

The origin of this receptor is a human donor with COVID-19. This rearrangement joins TRBV5-1 to TRBJ1-2; D gene ambiguous. The specimen was cultured CD4+ T cells from blood. The CDR3 region has the DNA TGCGCCAGCAGCTTGGAGTCCCCTTGGGGCTACACCTTC. This gives the protein CASSLESPWGYTF.